This TCR beta chain derives from a study of human T cells and chemical hapten exposure. Across the whole study: Sensitizing treatment utilized 2% DPC over an approximately 2 cm by approximately 2 cm portion of upper inner arm skin. Overall study results and limits: Expanded TCRs formed significantly more large CDR3 similarity clusters than controls. With regard to DPC sensitization, TCRs above 1 in 1000 frequency did not change.

Documented time point: patch test 2, 6 weeks after DPC sensitization. Sample treatment: therapeutic diphenylcyclopropenone sensitization with weekly scalp DPC. The study extracted total RNA from unfractionated whole blood. V lost 8 bases, J lost 6 bases, and 16 bases lay in between. The germline gives CDR1 MDHEN, CDR2 SYDVKM. The length of the CDR3 is 13 residues. Comments on this clonotype: Its antigen is currently unknown.

TCRdb independently ran MiXCR on the RACE reads; one entry per CDR3 protein. Of roughly 94,000 distinct CDR3 sequences in the sample, about 9% were seen once. Sequencing was performed on whole blood, taken in connection with sensitization to the hapten diphenylcyclopropenone (DPC). The chain recombines TRBV28 with TRBJ1-1; the D gene is possibly TRBD1 (5 bases). The sequence was obtained from a middle-aged woman with alopecia areata. Some clones in this sample may be carry-over from other donors' samples. CDR3 residues: CASGGGIAAEAFF. CDR3 coding DNA: TGTGCCAGCGGCGGGGGGATTGCAGCTGAAGCTTTCTTT.